The 21 T cell receptor beta chains reported below all come from one sample, sequenced in a study of vaccination and CD4 T cells after COVID-19. Their specific antigens are unknown. Treatment: approximately 11-day PBMC culture with coronavirus spike peptide pools or control peptides (ViraFEST assay). CD4+ T cells that had been cultured provided DNA sequenced with the Oncomine TCR Beta short-read assay. TCRdb ran MiXCR on the PCR reads and lists one entry per CDR3 protein. The repertoire holds 25,000 to 30,000 distinct CDR3 sequences, 50% seen once, with roughly 27% in the top ten. Material: CD4+ T cells from blood, cultured in vitro, obtained before SARS-CoV-2 vaccination. These receptors all come from a human donor who received a COVID-19 vaccine.

The chain links TRBV5-6 to TRBJ1-1; 9 bases match TRBD1. The CDR3 runs to 16 residues. Trimming at V came to 0 bases and at J to 1 base, leaving 4 bases not matched to a gene. CDR1 is SGHDT and CDR2 is YYEEEE in the germline V gene. This CDR3 reads CASSLGTGGWNTEAFF. In DNA form, the CDR3 reads TGTGCCAGCAGCTTGGGTACAGGGGGCTGGAACACTGAAGCTTTCTTT.

This clonotype has more than one count but fewer than ten. The chain recombines TRBV11-3 with TRBJ2-3, with TRBD1 as a possible D gene (5 bases). V was clipped by 5 bases and J by 3 bases, with 15 bases between them. Germline V gene sequence: CDR1 SGHNT, CDR2 YENEEA. This CDR3 spans 15 amino acids. The CDR3 nucleotides are TGTGCCAGCAGCCCAACGGGCAGGGCGACAGATACGCAGTATTTT. Amino acids: CASSPTGRATDTQYF. Supplemented by reference TRBV11-3 and TRBJ2-3, the full variable domain reads EAGVVQSPRYKIIEKKQPVAFWCNPISGHNTLYWYLQNLGQGPELLIRYENEEAVDDSQLPKDRFSAERLKGVDSTLKIQPAELGDSAVYLCASSPTGRATDTQYFGPGTRLTVL.

V is TRBV2 and J is TRBJ2-2; 11 bases match TRBD1. Germline CDR1 reads SNHLY; CDR2 reads FYNNEI. CDR3 length equals 15 residues. J was trimmed by 4 bases and V by 7 bases; bases with no gene match: 5. The CDR3 protein is CASMPGQGGTGELFF. CDR3 coding DNA: TGTGCCAGCATGCCGGGACAGGGGGGCACCGGGGAGCTGTTTTTT.

The chain recombines TRBV2 with TRBJ1-1; tentative D call: TRBD1 (5 bases). The CDR3 totals 12 residues. Germline V gene data show CDR1 as SNHLY and CDR2 as FYNNEI. The CDR3, as DNA: TGTGCTACCGGGGCAGGGAACACTGAAGCTTTCTTT. It yields the protein CATGAGNTEAFF.

The sample holds a few counts of this clonotype. This rearrangement joins TRBV21-1 to TRBJ1-5. TRBV21-1 counts as a pseudogene. The CDR3 is 12 amino acids. CDR3 region: CASSKDNQPQHF. In DNA form, the CDR3 reads TGTGCCAGCAGTAAAGATAATCAGCCCCAGCATTTT.

This clonotype was seen only a few times. The chain employs TRBV19 and TRBJ1-1; 7 bases align to TRBD1. Germline CDR1 reads LNHDA; CDR2 reads SQIVND (reference sequence). This CDR3 has 15 amino acids. V lost 5 bases to trimming and J lost 0 bases; unmatched junction nucleotides: 6. CDR3 nucleotide sequence: TGTGCCAGTAGTCCCTCAGGGGGGATGAACACTGAAGCTTTCTTT. Its translation is CASSPSGGMNTEAFF.

V and J are TRBV10-1 and TRBJ2-3; TRBD2 matches at 9 bases. The CDR3 has 16 residues. J gave up 1 base and V 0 bases, and 2 bases lay outside the gene matches. Germline loops: CDR1 WNHNN, CDR2 SYGVQD (reference sequence). CDR3 sequence reads: CASSESASGGTDTQYF. Written as DNA, the CDR3 is TGCGCCAGCAGTGAGTCAGCTAGCGGGGGCACAGATACGCAGTATTTT.

The chain links TRBV5-6 to TRBJ2-5, with D possibly being TRBD1 or TRBD2 (5 bases each). CDR3 length: 13 amino acids. The V end was cut by 4 bases, the J end by 3 bases, with 10 bases between. From germline, CDR1 is SGHDT and CDR2 YYEEEE. The CDR3 DNA reads as TGTGCCAGCAGCCGGGACCTTGAAGAGACCCAGTACTTC. It specifies CASSRDLEETQYF.

This clonotype was seen a few times. The V gene is TRBV7-9, the J gene TRBJ1-4; TRBD1 matches 8 bases. Germline trimming cut 3 bases from V and 8 bases from J; bases unmatched to any gene: 5. This CDR3 comprises 14 residues. The germline gives CDR1 SEHNR, CDR2 FQNEAQ (reference sequence). For the CDR3, the DNA is TGTGCCAGCAGCTTTGGACAGGGTGGGGAAAAACTGTTTTTT. Its protein is CASSFGQGGEKLFF.

This clonotype has more than one count but fewer than ten. The rearrangement links TRBV30 to TRBJ1-6, with D unclear. The CDR3 runs 13 residues. Germline assignment: CDR1 GTSNPN and CDR2 SVGIG (reference sequence). V lost 4 bases, J lost 6 bases, and 10 bases lay in between. This CDR3 is CAWKKGFNSPLHF. The CDR3 DNA follows: TGTGCCTGGAAAAAGGGTTTTAATTCACCCCTCCACTTT.

Only a few counts were recorded for this clonotype. V is TRBV28 and J is TRBJ1-6; 11 nucleotides line up with TRBD1. Germline V lookup: CDR1 MDHEN, CDR2 SYDVKM. Trimming at V came to 6 bases and at J to 7 bases, leaving 5 bases not matched to a gene. The CDR3 length is 15 residues. CDR3 DNA: TGTGCCAGCAGAGGGACAGGGGGATGGAATTCACCCCTCCACTTT. It codes for CASRGTGGWNSPLHF.

The chain joins TRBV27 to TRBJ1-3; maybe TRBD1 (5 bases). The V gene's germline CDR1 is MNHEY and CDR2 SMNVEV (reference sequence). This CDR3 region has 16 residues. V gave up 5 bases and J gave up 2 bases, with 16 bases separating them. CDR3 coding DNA: TGTGCCAGCAGTCCAAGGGGTTCCTCCCCTGGAAACACCATATATTTT. Protein product: CASSPRGSSPGNTIYF.

V usage is TRBV25-1 and J usage is TRBJ2-7, with D tentatively TRBD1 or TRBD2 (6 bases each). Trimming removed 5 bases at V and 2 bases at J, with 16 bases between. In germline, CDR1 is MGHDK, CDR2 SYGVNS. This CDR3 region has 15 residues. The CDR3 loop reads CASSSSGARAYEQYF. As DNA, the CDR3 is TGTGCCAGCAGTTCCTCGGGGGCAAGGGCCTACGAGCAGTACTTC.

This clonotype was found once. The chain recombines TRBV24-1 with TRBJ2-1; 10 positions match TRBD2. The germline V gene has CDR1 KGHDR and CDR2 SFDVKD. Trimming cost V 4 bases and J 5 bases; bases outside gene matches: 7. The CDR3 is 16 amino acids. The CDR3 region is CATSELAGGRNNEQFF. The CDR3 coding sequence is TGTGCCACCAGTGAATTAGCGGGGGGCAGGAACAATGAGCAGTTCTTC.

This clonotype was recorded a few times. The chain couples TRBV5-1 to TRBJ1-1; no definite D call. V shed 6 bases and J shed 1 base, with 7 bases lying between them. The CDR3 runs 12 residues. Germline V gene sequence: CDR1 SGHRS, CDR2 YFSETQ. In DNA, the CDR3 is TGCGCCAGCAACGCCCCGAACACTGAAGCTTTCTTT. Its protein is CASNAPNTEAFF.

The rearrangement uses TRBV2 and TRBJ1-3, with D uncertain. The CDR3 consists of 15 residues. Germline V gene sequence: CDR1 SNHLY, CDR2 FYNNEI. Trimming left V 7 bases short and J 0 bases short, with 13 bases between. CDR3 region: CASKSPLNSGNTIYF. As DNA, the CDR3 is TGTGCCAGCAAGAGTCCACTGAACTCTGGAAACACCATATATTTT.

The genes are TRBV20-1 and TRBJ1-4; no clear D gene. Per the germline V gene, CDR1 is DFQATT and CDR2 is SNEGSKA (reference sequence). V lost 0 bases, J lost 5 bases, and 13 bases lay in between. CDR3 size: 15 residues. CDR3 amino acids: CSARDMRLGNEKLFF. The DNA of the CDR3 is TGCAGTGCTAGAGATATGAGGCTAGGGAATGAAAAACTGTTTTTT.

This sequence joins TRBV24-1 and TRBJ2-1; maybe TRBD2 (7 bases). V lost 3 bases to trimming and J lost 8 bases, with 19 bases between them. The CDR3 runs to 16 residues. CDR1 is KGHDR and CDR2 is SFDVKD in the germline V gene. CDR3 DNA sequence: TGTGCCACCAGTGATCCTGGGAGGGGGGGCTGGGATGAGCAGTTCTTC. Its translation is CATSDPGRGGWDEQFF.

This chain connects TRBV5-1 to TRBJ2-7; D tentatively fits TRBD1 or TRBD2 (5 bases each). Germline loops: CDR1 SGHRS, CDR2 YFSETQ. Trimming pared 3 bases from V and 0 bases from J, leaving 19 bases between. The CDR3 length is 17 residues. The CDR3 sequence: CASSSTPGTASSYEQYF. The CDR3 nucleotides read TGCGCCAGCAGCTCCACCCCCGGGACCGCTAGCTCCTACGAGCAGTACTTC.

This chain uses TRBV2 with TRBJ1-5; the D gene is possibly TRBD1 (5 bases). Trimming removed 4 bases from V and 2 bases from J, with 12 bases in between. The CDR3 is 15 residues long. Germline V gene sequence: CDR1 SNHLY, CDR2 FYNNEI. The CDR3, as DNA: TGTGCCAGCAGTGTTTTCAGGGTTGGCAATCAGCCCCAGCATTTT. Translating it yields CASSVFRVGNQPQHF.

CDR3 protein: CASSDSIYVGHQFF. For the CDR3, the DNA is TGTGCCAGCAGTGACTCTATATATGTAGGACACCAGTTTTTT. The chain combines TRBV25-1 with TRBJ1-4; D perhaps matches TRBD1 (5 bases). V shed 3 bases and J shed 16 bases, with 21 bases lying between them. The CDR3 covers 14 residues. Per the germline V gene, CDR1 is MGHDK and CDR2 is SYGVNS.